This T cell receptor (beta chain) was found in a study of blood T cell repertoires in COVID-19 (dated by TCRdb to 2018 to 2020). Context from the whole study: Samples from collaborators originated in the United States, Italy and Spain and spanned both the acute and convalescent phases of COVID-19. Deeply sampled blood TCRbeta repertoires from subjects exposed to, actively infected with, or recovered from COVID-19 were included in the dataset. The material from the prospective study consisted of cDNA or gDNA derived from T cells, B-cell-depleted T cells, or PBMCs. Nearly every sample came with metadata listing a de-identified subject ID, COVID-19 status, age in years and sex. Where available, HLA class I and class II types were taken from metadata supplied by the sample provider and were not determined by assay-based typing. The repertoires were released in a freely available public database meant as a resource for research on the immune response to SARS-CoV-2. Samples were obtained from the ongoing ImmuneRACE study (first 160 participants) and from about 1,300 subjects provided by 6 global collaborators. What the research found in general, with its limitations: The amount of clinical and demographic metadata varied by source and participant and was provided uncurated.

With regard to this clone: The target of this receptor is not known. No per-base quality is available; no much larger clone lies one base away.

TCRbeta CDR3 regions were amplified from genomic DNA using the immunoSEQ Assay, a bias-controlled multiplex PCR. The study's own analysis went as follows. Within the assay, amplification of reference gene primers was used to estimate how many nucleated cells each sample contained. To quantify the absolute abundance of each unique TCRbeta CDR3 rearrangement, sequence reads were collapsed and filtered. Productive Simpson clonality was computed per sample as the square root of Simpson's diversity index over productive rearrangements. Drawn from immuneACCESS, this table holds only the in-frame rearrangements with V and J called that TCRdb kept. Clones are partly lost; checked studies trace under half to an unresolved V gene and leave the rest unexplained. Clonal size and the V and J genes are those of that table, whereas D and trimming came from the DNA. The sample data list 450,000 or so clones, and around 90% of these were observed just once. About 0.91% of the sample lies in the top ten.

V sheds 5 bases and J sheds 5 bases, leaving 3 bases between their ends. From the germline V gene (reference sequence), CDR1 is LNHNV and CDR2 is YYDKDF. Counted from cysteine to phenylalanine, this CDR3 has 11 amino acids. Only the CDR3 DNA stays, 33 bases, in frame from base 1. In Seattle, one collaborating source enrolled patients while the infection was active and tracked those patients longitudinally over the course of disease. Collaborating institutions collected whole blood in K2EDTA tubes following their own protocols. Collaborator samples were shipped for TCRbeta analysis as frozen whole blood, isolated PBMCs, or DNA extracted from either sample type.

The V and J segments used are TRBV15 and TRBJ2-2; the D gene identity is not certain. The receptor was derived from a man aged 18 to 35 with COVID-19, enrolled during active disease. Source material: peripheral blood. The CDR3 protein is CATSYTGELFF. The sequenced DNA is TGTGCCACCAGCTATACCGGGGAGCTGTTTTTT.